The source of this TCR beta chain is a study of T cells in tuberculosis. Turning to the study itself: A South African cohort included IGRA-negative adolescents, latently infected IGRA-positive adolescents and adults with active tuberculosis. Within 7 days of starting treatment, or before, PBMC were stored. Whole-study results and caveats: GMM-specific TCRs were nearer to active tuberculosis alpha repertoires, suggesting expansion.

The V end was cut by 5 bases, the J end by 1 base, with 21 bases between. Germline CDR1 is SGHKS and CDR2 is YYEKEE (reference sequence). This CDR3 region has 17 residues. The repertoire was sequenced with immunoSEQ multiplex PCR; TCRdb's copy has only in-frame clones and lacks some. The sample includes about 34,000 clones, roughly 90% of them seen just once. Time point indicated: new active TB diagnosis, blood taken before or within 7 days of starting treatment. Tuberculosis was confirmed by positive sputum smear and/or M. tuberculosis culture. A note on this clone: Its target is unknown.

Sequencing used PBMCs, obtained at tuberculosis diagnosis. V gene TRBV5-5 combines with J gene TRBJ1-1; no clear D gene. The receptor was derived from an adult with tuberculosis. This CDR3 is CASRRRPEVVWNTEAFF. The CDR3 DNA sequence: TGTGCCAGCAGGCGGCGCCCGGAGGTAGTATGGAACACTGAAGCTTTCTTT.